The 17 T cell receptor beta chains below were found in one sample sequenced in a study of control samples from healthy donors and cancer patients. Clones were read by immunoSEQ multiplex PCR, and TCRdb kept only the in-frame ones, dropping some. The sample holds 180,000 or so clones, 91% seen once. Sequences were obtained from blood. Source of these receptors: a woman aged 30 to 39 in good health.

This sequence joins TRBV12-3 or TRBV12-4 and TRBJ1-1, with D possibly matching TRBD1 (6 bases). V gave up 4 bases and J gave up 4 bases, with 10 bases separating them. The CDR3 has 13 amino acids. The CDR3 sequence is CASSSQGSTEAFF. The CDR3 DNA reads TGTGCCAGCAGTTCACAGGGTAGCACTGAAGCTTTCTTT.

CDR3 protein: CASSDRDRGDYGYTF. The CDR3 DNA reads as TGTGCCAGCAGCGACCGAGACAGGGGCGACTATGGCTACACCTTC. This rearrangement joins TRBV6-5 to TRBJ1-2; TRBD1 matches at 8 bases. Germline values: CDR1 MNHEY, CDR2 SVGAGI. There are 15 residues in the CDR3. V was pared by 6 bases and J by 3 bases, with 9 bases of the junction left unmatched.

J is TRBJ1-1 and V is TRBV23-1; TRBD1 aligns across 11 bases. TRBV23-1 is an open reading frame, and its role is uncertain. Losses at the gene ends were 2 bases for V and 3 bases for J; bases not matched to a gene: 2. CDR3 length: 15 amino acids. The CDR3 DNA sequence: TGCGCCAGCAGTCAACCGGGACAGGGGGACACTGAAGCTTTCTTT. This codes for CASSQPGQGDTEAFF.

The chain employs TRBV5-1 and TRBJ1-6; 7 nucleotides agree with TRBD1. CDR1 SGHRS and CDR2 YFSETQ come from the germline V gene. The V and J ends lost 0 bases and 9 bases, in that order; junction bases with no gene match: 3. The CDR3 has 14 amino acids. The CDR3 is CASSLGRGSSPLHF. The CDR3 nucleotides read TGCGCCAGCAGCTTGGGCAGGGGGAGTTCACCCCTCCACTTT. The entire variable domain, with the rest obtained from reference TRBV5-1 and TRBJ1-6, is as follows: KAGVTQTPRYLIKTRGQQVTLSCSPISGHRSVSWYQQTPGQGLQFLFEYFSETQRNKGNFPGRFSGRQFSNSRSEMNVSTLELGDSALYLCASSLGRGSSPLHFGNGTRLTVT.

This clone was seen a handful of times. The chain recombines TRBV7-8 with TRBJ1-4; no firm D call. The CDR3 loop spans 14 amino acids. Germline lookup yields CDR1 SGHVS and CDR2 FQNEAQ. The V end lost 5 bases, the J end lost 1 base, and 8 bases lay between the germline ends. For the CDR3, the DNA is TGTGCCAGCAGCCGGACCGAAACTAATGAAAAACTGTTTTTT. Its translation: CASSRTETNEKLFF.

The chain couples TRBV6-4 to TRBJ2-2, with a tentative D call TRBD2 (6 bases). This CDR3 contains 13 residues. The V end lost 3 bases, the J end lost 6 bases, and 8 bases lay between the germline ends. Germline lookup yields CDR1 MRHNA and CDR2 SNTAGT. CDR3 amino acids: CASSEGGAGELFF. CDR3 DNA: TGTGCCAGCAGTGAGGGAGGCGCCGGGGAGCTGTTTTTT.

The genes are TRBV19 and TRBJ1-1, with 10 bases identical to TRBD1. Germline V lookup: CDR1 LNHDA, CDR2 SQIVND (reference sequence). This CDR3 contains 15 residues. The V segment lost 3 bases and the J segment 1 base; nucleotides outside the gene matches: 2. CDR3 sequence (DNA): TGTGCCAGTAGTATCCGGACAGGGGGGAACACTGAAGCTTTCTTT. The encoded protein is CASSIRTGGNTEAFF.

V and J are TRBV18 and TRBJ2-3, with D tentatively TRBD2 (5 bases). The CDR3 contains 15 residues. V was clipped by 0 bases and J by 2 bases, with 9 bases between them. Looked up from germline, CDR1 is KGHSH and CDR2 is LQKENI. Here the CDR3 reads CASSPPLRDTDTQYF. Written as DNA, the CDR3 is TGTGCCAGCTCACCACCGTTACGGGACACAGATACGCAGTATTTT.

The V gene is TRBV9, the J gene TRBJ2-3; the match to TRBD1 covers 9 bases. This CDR3 comprises 14 residues. Germline V gene lookup returns CDR1 SGDLS and CDR2 YYNGEE. J lost 2 bases, V lost 3 bases, and 1 base had no gene match. The CDR3 spells CASSDRGPTDTQYF. CDR3 nucleotides: TGTGCCAGCAGCGACAGGGGGCCCACAGATACGCAGTATTTT.

V gene TRBV7-8 combines with J gene TRBJ1-2; 9 bases match TRBD1. J was trimmed by 3 bases and V by 5 bases; bases with no gene match: 4. The CDR3 loop spans 14 amino acids. Germline-derived CDR1 and CDR2 are SGHVS and FQNEAQ. CDR3 in amino acids: CASSPGQGHYGYTF. CDR3 bases: TGTGCCAGCAGCCCAGGACAGGGGCACTATGGCTACACCTTC.

The chain recombines TRBV7-3 with TRBJ2-1; TRBD2 matches at 8 bases. Losses at the gene ends were 5 bases for V and 8 bases for J; bases not matched to a gene: 14. CDR1 SGHTA and CDR2 FQGTGA come from the germline V gene. This CDR3 is built from 16 residues. The CDR3 coding sequence is TGTGCCAGCAGCCCTAATCGGCCGGGACTAGGACATGAGCAGTTCTTC. Amino acid sequence: CASSPNRPGLGHEQFF.

V gene TRBV19 combines with J gene TRBJ1-4; D possibly corresponds to TRBD1 (5 bases). Trimming took 2 bases from V and 1 from J, leaving 8 bases between them. Germline CDR1 LNHDA, CDR2 SQIVND (reference sequence). The CDR3 runs 15 residues. This CDR3 is CASSINGGTNEKLFF. For the CDR3, the DNA is TGTGCCAGTAGTATAAACGGGGGAACTAATGAAAAACTGTTTTTT.

This clone showed up just a few times. This chain connects TRBV27 to TRBJ2-3; D remains unclear. Germline V gene lookup returns CDR1 MNHEY and CDR2 SMNVEV (reference sequence). This CDR3 is 13 amino acids long. V shed 0 bases and J shed 4 bases, with 5 bases lying between them. The CDR3 DNA reads as TGTGCCAGCAGTTTATCGATACCAGATACGCAGTATTTT. Translated: CASSLSIPDTQYF.

Concerning this clone: One end of the junction fails to match germline, which may point to a read error. The chain recombines TRBV7-2 with TRBJ2-2; the D gene is possibly TRBD2 (5 bases). CDR3 length equals 15 residues. Germline V gene sequence: CDR1 SGHTA, CDR2 FQGNSA. CDR3 loop: CASTLLGSNTGELFF. The CDR3 nucleotides are TGTGCCAGCACCTTACTAGGATCTAACACCGGGGAGCTGTTTTTT.

V is TRBV4-1 and J is TRBJ2-2; 8 positions agree with TRBD2. The CDR3 runs 15 residues. V trimming: 1 base; J trimming: 4 bases; junction bases outside the gene matches: 2. Looked up from germline, CDR1 is MGHRA and CDR2 is YSYEKL. The CDR3 loop is CASSQGLAGTGELFF. The DNA for the CDR3 is TGCGCCAGCAGCCAAGGGCTAGCGGGCACCGGGGAGCTGTTTTTT.

This rearrangement joins TRBV5-1 to TRBJ1-6, with D maybe TRBD1 (6 bases). Germline CDR1 reads SGHRS; CDR2 reads YFSETQ. This CDR3 spans 13 amino acids. Between the trimmed V and J ends, which lost 7 bases and 5 bases, there was a span of 10 bases. In DNA, the CDR3 is TGCGCCAGCGGGACAAGCGATAATTCACCCCTCCACTTT. This translates into CASGTSDNSPLHF.

Worth noting for this clone: This specimen includes other DNA sequences encoding the same CDR3. The CDR3 DNA follows: TGTGCCAGCACGGGGAACACTGAAGCTTTCTTT. This codes for CASTGNTEAFF. The J gene is TRBJ1-1, the V gene TRBV6-5; no reliable D call. The CDR3 consists of 11 residues. V gave up 7 bases and J gave up 1 base, with 4 bases separating them. Germline V gene data show CDR1 as MNHEY and CDR2 as SVGAGI.